The present T cell receptor (beta chain) was sequenced within a study of T cell repertoires in cytomegalovirus infection. Germline V gene lookup returns CDR1 SGHNT and CDR2 YENEEA. The CDR3 runs to 16 residues. V lost 0 bases and J 3 bases, leaving 12 bases between the germline ends. As for this clonotype: Its antigen is unknown.

TCRdb ran MiXCR on the reads and lists one entry per CDR3 protein. The table lists under 500,000 distinct CDR3 sequences, approximately 42% of them singletons. The material was cultured PBMCs, obtained from culture after CMV antigen stimulation. This chain uses TRBV11-3 with TRBJ2-1; no definite D call. This TCR came from a human donor in good health (CMV status not recorded). Some clones in this sample may be carry-over from other donors' samples. CDR3 region: CASSLDSRAFYNEQFF. The CDR3 bases are TGTGCCAGCAGCTTAGATTCAAGGGCCTTCTACAATGAGCAGTTCTTC.